This entry lists 21 T cell receptor beta chains sequenced from one sample in a study of blood T cells in healthy people across ages. For the second PCR, which ran for roughly 7 to 11 cycles, a sample-barcoded 5' primer and a J-beta primer mix were used. TCRdb ran MiXCR on the 5' RACE reads and lists one entry per CDR3 protein. The repertoire holds about 900,000 distinct CDR3 sequences, with roughly 52% as singletons. Sequenced input: blood. Source of these receptors: a man aged 30-40 years in good health.

V and J are TRBV5-1 and TRBJ2-1, with D perhaps matching TRBD2 (6 bases). Germline CDR1 SGHRS, CDR2 YFSETQ. V was shortened by 4 bases and J by 0 bases, with 14 bases between the two germline ends. The CDR3 length is 16 residues. DNA of the CDR3: TGCGCCAGCAGCGTTAGCGGTTCCAGCTCCTACAATGAGCAGTTCTTC. Amino acids: CASSVSGSSSYNEQFF.

The rearrangement joins TRBV6-4 to TRBJ2-1, with D perhaps matching TRBD1 or TRBD2 (5 bases each). Between the trimmed V and J ends, which lost 2 bases and 8 bases, there was a span of 16 bases. The CDR3 spans 15 residues. Per germline, CDR1 MRHNA and CDR2 SNTAGT. The CDR3 sequence is CASSDGTQAGDEQFF. CDR3 DNA: TGTGCCAGCAGTGACGGGACCCAAGCCGGCGATGAGCAGTTCTTC.

The CDR3 here is CASSPRTYNEQYF. The DNA of the CDR3 is TGTGCCAGCAGTCCCCGGACTTACAATGAGCAGTACTTC. The chain links TRBV6-6 to TRBJ2-7, with a possible D match to TRBD2 (5 bases). This CDR3 spans 13 amino acids. The germline gives CDR1 MNHNY, CDR2 SVGAGI (reference sequence). The V end lost 5 bases, the J end lost 7 bases, and 15 bases lay between the germline ends.

This clonotype occurred a few times. The chain recombines TRBV12-3 or TRBV12-4 with TRBJ2-7; possible D gene TRBD2, 6 bases. This CDR3 contains 15 residues. V lost 2 bases and J lost 7, with 18 bases in between. Here the CDR3 reads CASSLPGGSYNEQYF. CDR3 sequence (DNA): TGTGCCAGCAGTTTACCCGGGGGATCCTACAATGAGCAGTACTTC.

This clonotype appeared once. V is TRBV9 and J is TRBJ1-1; D remains ambiguous. V was shortened by 1 base and J by 3 bases, with 13 bases between the two germline ends. Germline lookup yields CDR1 SGDLS and CDR2 YYNGEE. The CDR3 runs to 15 residues. The CDR3 sequence: CASSVYGKRDTEAFF. The CDR3 bases are TGTGCCAGCAGCGTATACGGAAAGAGAGACACTGAAGCTTTCTTT.

The rearrangement uses TRBV12-3 or TRBV12-4 and TRBJ1-5; possible D gene TRBD1, 5 bases. Trimming stripped 8 bases from V and 1 base from J, with 12 bases between. The CDR3 contains 14 residues. The CDR3 region has the DNA TGTGCCAGCCTCGAGAGGGGAAGCAATCAGCCCCAGCATTTT. Protein: CASLERGSNQPQHF.

The V call is TRBV6-9, the J call TRBJ2-4; D may be TRBD1 (5 bases). Germline CDR1 reads MNHGY; CDR2 reads SVAAGI. This CDR3 is 17 amino acids long. V lost 2 bases, J lost 3 bases, and 17 bases lay in between. The chain's CDR3 is CASSYHPREDGKNIQYF. Here the CDR3 DNA reads TGTGCCAGCAGTTATCACCCCAGGGAAGATGGCAAAAACATTCAGTACTTC.

The chain is built from TRBV12-3 or TRBV12-4 and TRBJ2-7; possibly TRBD1 or TRBD2 for D (5 bases each). V was trimmed by 7 bases and J by 0 bases, leaving 13 bases between them. The CDR3 spans 14 residues. The CDR3, as DNA: TGTGCCAGCACCCCCGGGGCACTCTCCTACGAGCAGTACTTC. Protein product: CASTPGALSYEQYF.

This chain joins TRBV7-2 and TRBJ2-2; D call uncertain. Germline V gene lookup returns CDR1 SGHTA and CDR2 FQGNSA. The CDR3 is 18 amino acids. Trimming took 4 bases from V and 1 from J, leaving 19 bases between them. The CDR3: CASSSPPDNPLNTGELFF. The DNA of the CDR3 is TGTGCCAGCAGCTCCCCCCCAGACAACCCCCTGAACACCGGGGAGCTGTTTTTT.

This clonotype was detected many times. The rearrangement joins TRBV3-1 to TRBJ1-2, with 9 nucleotides matching TRBD1. The V and J ends lost 6 bases and 8 bases, in that order; junction bases with no gene match: 7. Germline CDR1 LGHDT, CDR2 YNNKEL (reference sequence). The CDR3 extends over 13 amino acids. The CDR3 here is CASRSGQGGGYTF. The CDR3 bases are TGTGCCAGCAGGTCGGGACAGGGTGGCGGCTACACCTTC.

This chain connects TRBV11-3 to TRBJ1-6, with D unresolved. The length of the CDR3 is 14 residues. Germline V gene lookup returns CDR1 SGHNT and CDR2 YENEEA. V lost 1 base, J lost 6 bases, and 7 bases lay in between. The DNA of the CDR3 is TGTGCCAGCAGCTTAGTCGCAGCTAATTCACCCCTCCACTTT. Its translation is CASSLVAANSPLHF.

Many counts were recorded for this clonotype. The chain carries TRBV4-3 and TRBJ2-3; D may be TRBD1 (6 bases). CDR3 length: 16 residues. Per germline, CDR1 LGHNA and CDR2 YSLEER. V was clipped by 1 base and J by 0 bases, with 11 bases between them. As DNA, the CDR3 is TGCGCCAGCAGCCAAGGGACAGAGAGAAGCACAGATACGCAGTATTTT. Translation: CASSQGTERSTDTQYF.

Here the CDR3 DNA reads TGCAGTGCTATCCAGGGGAACTATGGCTACACCTTC. As protein: CSAIQGNYGYTF. The genes are TRBV20-1 and TRBJ1-2, with D possibly matching TRBD1 (6 bases). This CDR3 is built from 12 residues. V was cut by 4 bases and J by 2 bases, with 8 bases left in between. Germline CDR1 is DFQATT and CDR2 is SNEGSKA (reference sequence).

The chain carries TRBV7-2 and TRBJ1-1; TRBD1 aligns across 8 bases. With 4 bases clipped from V and 5 bases from J, the junction kept 6 bases outside the gene matches. Looked up from germline, CDR1 is SGHTA and CDR2 is FQGNSA. This CDR3 comprises 14 residues. DNA of the CDR3: TGTGCCAGCAGCTGGACAGGGATCTTAACTGAAGCTTTCTTT. Translated, it gives CASSWTGILTEAFF.

A single count supports this clonotype. V is TRBV29-1 and J is TRBJ2-7, with unresolved D. The CDR3 extends over 11 amino acids. Germline V gene sequence: CDR1 SQVTM, CDR2 ANQGSEA. V lost 6 bases and J lost 4, with 10 bases in between. Written as DNA, the CDR3 is TGCAGCGTAGTATCTATTTACGAGCAGTACTTC. It translates to CSVVSIYEQYF.

The V gene is TRBV6-5, the J gene TRBJ2-3; possibly TRBD1 for D (6 bases). V was clipped by 0 bases and J by 2 bases, with 9 bases between them. The CDR3 length is 15 residues. Germline V gives CDR1 MNHEY, CDR2 SVGAGI. The DNA of the CDR3 is TGTGCCAGCAGTTACTCGGGGGCCAACACAGATACGCAGTATTTT. It is translated as CASSYSGANTDTQYF.

CDR3 nucleotides: TGCGCCAGCAGCCCCGGACTAGCGGGAGGGTATTCCCGGGCCCAGTACTTC. Translation: CASSPGLAGGYSRAQYF. This chain links TRBV5-1 with TRBJ2-7, with 15 nucleotides matching TRBD2. Germline V CDR1 and CDR2: SGHRS, YFSETQ. The junction had 15 bases not matched to a gene; V was cut back by 4 bases and J by 10 bases. The CDR3 is 17 amino acids.

The CDR3 sequence: CASSFSGSGGTRAYNEQFF. The CDR3 DNA follows: TGTGCCAGCAGCTTCTCAGGCAGCGGGGGTACCCGGGCCTACAATGAGCAGTTCTTC. This chain connects TRBV11-1 to TRBJ2-1, with 8 positions matching TRBD2. V was clipped by 3 bases and J by 2 bases; unmatched bases: 15. The length of the CDR3 is 19 residues. The V gene's germline CDR1 is SGHAT and CDR2 FQDESV (reference sequence).

The J gene is TRBJ2-5, the V gene TRBV20-1, with 8 bases matching TRBD2. The J call could be wrong; TRBJ2-7 is a better fit for the DNA end. Germline V gives CDR1 DFQATT, CDR2 SNEGSKA (reference sequence). The CDR3 covers 12 residues. The CDR3 DNA reads TGCAGTGCTACCACTAGCGGCTACGAGCAGTACTTC. This codes for CSATTSGYEQYF.

V usage is TRBV7-3 and J usage is TRBJ2-1, with 9 bases fitting TRBD2. The V gene's germline CDR1 is SGHTA and CDR2 FQGTGA. Germline trimming cut 5 bases from V and 7 bases from J; bases unmatched to any gene: 12. The length of the CDR3 is 16 residues. For the CDR3, the DNA is TGTGCCAGCAGCGTTAGCGGGGGAGATATGTGGAATGAGCAGTTCTTC. Encoded protein: CASSVSGGDMWNEQFF.

This clonotype was counted a few times. The V and J genes are TRBV9 and TRBJ2-1; the D is unclear. In germline, CDR1 is SGDLS, CDR2 YYNGEE. Deletions cut 0 bases from V and 8 bases from J, with 3 bases between. This CDR3 is built from 11 residues. The CDR3 DNA is TGTGCCAGCAGCGTAGGGTATGAGCAGTTCTTC. Amino acids: CASSVGYEQFF.